One sample yielded the 12 T cell receptor beta chains listed below, sequenced in a study of blood T cell repertoires in COVID-19. Some clones are missing from TCRdb's copy, which holds only in-frame ones; the method was immunoSEQ multiplex PCR. The sample records 200,000 to 300,000 clones, around nine tenths being singletons. Material: peripheral blood. The receptors were sampled from a man aged 30 to 45 with active or convalescent COVID-19.

The chain recombines TRBV7-9 with TRBJ2-5; the D gene is possibly TRBD1 (5 bases). V dropped 6 bases and J dropped 5 bases, with 19 bases sitting between them. Germline CDR1 is SEHNR and CDR2 is FQNEAQ (reference sequence). CDR3 size: 15 residues. The DNA of the CDR3 is TGTGCCAGCAGTCGAGATAAGGGGTGGTTTGAGACCCAGTACTTC. Protein sequence: CASSRDKGWFETQYF.

The J gene is TRBJ2-3, the V gene TRBV3-1 (or the pseudogene TRBV3-2), with D tentatively TRBD1 (6 bases). From germline, CDR1 is LGHDT and CDR2 YNNKEL (reference sequence). The CDR3 covers 15 residues. The ends were cut back, 4 bases at V and 6 bases at J, with 17 bases in the middle. CDR3 sequence reads: CASSRSGAISDTQYF. CDR3 nucleotide sequence: TGTGCCAGCAGCCGATCAGGGGCGATTTCGGATACGCAGTATTTT.

This clone has a single count. This chain links TRBV19 with TRBJ2-7; D is possibly TRBD1 (7 bases). The CDR3 is 14 amino acids. The germline CDR1 and CDR2 sequences are LNHDA and SQIVND (reference sequence). Between the trimmed V and J ends, which lost 5 bases and 4 bases, there was a span of 15 bases. The CDR3 region has the DNA TGTGCCAGTAGTCCCTCGACAGGGACTTACGAGCAGTACTTC. Translation: CASSPSTGTYEQYF.

This chain joins TRBV15 and TRBJ1-3; TRBD1 might be the D (5 bases). The CDR3 loop spans 17 amino acids. The V end lost 0 bases, the J end lost 0 bases, and 12 bases lay between the germline ends. The germline gives CDR1 LNHNV, CDR2 YYDKDF (reference sequence). The CDR3 sequence is CATSRESTGYSGNTIYF. Written as DNA, the CDR3 is TGTGCCACCAGCAGAGAATCTACAGGTTACTCTGGAAACACCATATATTTT.

The chain carries TRBV6-2 or TRBV6-3 and TRBJ1-5; TRBD1 agrees at 7 bases. V shed 1 base, J shed 2 bases, and the junction held 2 bases outside the gene matches. CDR3 length equals 15 residues. In germline, CDR1 is MNHEY, CDR2 SVGEGT. In nucleotides, the CDR3 is TGTGCCAGCAGTTACTTTGGGACAGGCAATCAGCCCCAGCATTTT. Translation: CASSYFGTGNQPQHF.

V gene TRBV11-2 combines with J gene TRBJ2-7, with unresolved D. Per germline, CDR1 SGHAT and CDR2 FQNNGV. Trimming left V 5 bases short and J 1 base short, with 6 bases between. This CDR3 has 12 amino acids. CDR3 sequence (DNA): TGTGCCAGCAGCCCAGCGTCCTACGAGCAGTACTTC. Its translation is CASSPASYEQYF.

The V gene is TRBV20-1, the J gene TRBJ1-2, with no clear D. Trimming removed 7 bases at V and 9 bases at J, with 15 bases between. Germline-derived CDR1 and CDR2 are DFQATT and SNEGSKA (reference sequence). This CDR3 contains 11 residues. The CDR3 loop reads CSVATLPSYTF. The CDR3 DNA reads TGCAGTGTGGCGACTCTGCCCAGCTACACCTTC.

This clone has just one count. This rearrangement joins TRBV7-2 to TRBJ1-4; no clear D. CDR3 length: 16 residues. Germline V gives CDR1 SGHTA, CDR2 FQGNSA. The V and J ends lost 1 base and 8 bases respectively, with 17 bases between them. The CDR3 DNA reads as TGTGCCAGCAGCTTAGATCTTGCCGGCTCGGGGGAAAAACTGTTTTTT. This translates into CASSLDLAGSGEKLFF. Looking up the rest from reference TRBV7-2 and TRBJ1-4 gives the full variable domain: GAGVSQSPSNKVTEKGKDVELRCDPISGHTALYWYRQSLGQGLEFLIYFQGNSAPDKSGLPSDRFSAERTGGSVSTLTIQRTQQEDSAVYLCASSLDLAGSGEKLFFGSGTQLSVL.

This clone was counted once. This chain uses TRBV9 with TRBJ1-1; 9 bases map to TRBD1. CDR3 length: 15 residues. Per germline, CDR1 SGDLS and CDR2 YYNGEE. The V gene end was trimmed by 3 bases and the J gene end by 4 bases; junction bases not matched to a gene: 7. CDR3 sequence: CASSAAGTGITEAFF. As DNA, the CDR3 is TGTGCCAGCAGCGCCGCCGGGACAGGGATCACTGAAGCTTTCTTT.

The rearrangement links TRBV6-5 to TRBJ2-7; 7 bases line up with TRBD1. Looked up from germline, CDR1 is MNHEY and CDR2 is SVGAGI. The CDR3 runs 14 residues. V shed 4 bases, J shed 3 bases, and the junction held 6 bases outside the gene matches. Written as DNA, the CDR3 is TGTGCCAGCAGTTTCGGGGACAGACTCTACGAGCAGTACTTC. Its protein product is CASSFGDRLYEQYF.

This chain links TRBV30 with TRBJ1-2, with a tentative D call TRBD1 (6 bases). In germline, CDR1 is GTSNPN, CDR2 SVGIG (reference sequence). The CDR3 loop spans 13 amino acids. Trimming removed 4 bases from V and 4 bases from J, with 13 bases in between. CDR3 DNA sequence: TGTGCCTGGACGCTCCGGGGGGCCTATGGCTACACCTTC. This codes for CAWTLRGAYGYTF.

The rearrangement links TRBV30 to TRBJ2-3; TRBD2 aligns across 8 bases. After removal of 3 bases from V and 6 bases from J, the junction contained 11 bases not matched to a gene. Germline CDR1 reads GTSNPN; CDR2 reads SVGIG (reference sequence). The CDR3 length is 15 residues. CDR3 sequence (DNA): TGTGCCTGGAGGACGGGACTAGTGGGGTGGGATACGCAGTATTTT. It specifies CAWRTGLVGWDTQYF.